Below are 13 T cell receptor beta chains sequenced from a single sample in a study of T cells in Graves' hyperthyroidism and ophthalmopathy. Using RNA transcripts as the source, TCR beta CDR3 regions were amplified. A set of HTBI primers served as the primers for a first-round RT-PCR of the TCR CDR3. Each CDR3 protein gets one entry after TCRdb re-called the multiplex PCR reads with MiXCR. The table shows around 690,000 distinct CDR3 sequences, with approximately 15% occurring only once. Source material: blood. Every receptor here comes from a man between 50 and 59 years old with Graves' hyperthyroidism.

This clonotype was seen at least ten times. V usage is TRBV12-3 or TRBV12-4 and J usage is TRBJ2-1; 12 nucleotides align to TRBD2. V gave up 4 bases and J gave up 9 bases; unmatched junction bases: 10. CDR3 length equals 16 residues. The CDR3 DNA sequence: TGTGCCAGCAGTTGGATGACTAGCGGGAGAAGGCGTGAGCAGTTCTTC. It yields the protein CASSWMTSGRRREQFF.

J is TRBJ2-5 and V is TRBV7-2, with D unresolved. Germline values: CDR1 SGHTA, CDR2 FQGNSA. V lost 3 bases and J lost 7, with 15 bases in between. The CDR3 runs to 14 residues. The DNA of the CDR3 is TGTGCCAGCAGCTTCCATCGGACGGAAGGGACCCAGTACTTC. Protein sequence: CASSFHRTEGTQYF.

Points on this clonotype: A read error may produce the germline difference seen at one junction end. The chain has TRBV6-2 or TRBV6-3 and TRBJ2-1; D is unclear. Germline CDR1 is MNHEY and CDR2 is SVGEGT. This CDR3 is built from 13 residues. The CDR3 is CANDWSSYNEQLF. DNA for the CDR3: TGTGCCAATGACTGGAGCTCCTACAATGAGCAGTTATTC.

The sample holds many counts of this clonotype. This sequence joins TRBV30 and TRBJ1-5; possible D gene TRBD1, 5 bases. V lost 4 bases and J lost 7, with 14 bases in between. Germline CDR1 and CDR2: GTSNPN and SVGIG (reference sequence). The CDR3 loop spans 13 amino acids. The CDR3 sequence is CAWTQGWGQPQHF. The CDR3 coding sequence is TGTGCCTGGACCCAGGGATGGGGACAGCCCCAGCATTTT.

As regards this clonotype: Possible read error: a much larger clone is one base away. The chain combines TRBV3-1 with TRBJ2-1, with a possible D match to TRBD1 (6 bases). The CDR3 loop spans 13 amino acids. CDR1 and CDR2 (germline): LGHDT, YNNKEL (reference sequence). Trimming removed 3 bases from V and 9 bases from J, with 12 bases in between. The CDR3 region is CASSQGTHTEQFF. The CDR3 DNA follows: TGTGCCAGCAGCCAGGGGACACACACTGAGCAGTTCTTC.

V is TRBV29-1 and J is TRBJ1-2; 9 positions agree with TRBD1. The CDR3 has 15 residues. CDR1 is SQVTM and CDR2 is ANQGSEA in the germline V gene. The V gene end was trimmed by 3 bases and the J gene end by 4 bases; junction bases not matched to a gene: 9. The CDR3 loop reads CSVDLGTGRSYGYTF. CDR3 DNA: TGCAGCGTTGATTTAGGGACAGGGCGTTCCTATGGCTACACCTTC.

This chain uses TRBV3-1 with TRBJ2-7; TRBD2 matches 7 bases. The CDR3 covers 15 residues. Germline values: CDR1 LGHDT, CDR2 YNNKEL (reference sequence). Trimming took 4 bases from V and 6 from J; bases not matched to a gene: 12. CDR3 loop: CASSPLWGGTCEQYF. CDR3 coding DNA: TGTGCCAGCAGCCCACTCTGGGGGGGGACCTGCGAGCAGTACTTC.

The table lists this clonotype with a few counts. The V gene is TRBV19, the J gene TRBJ2-3; D might be TRBD2 (5 bases). In germline, CDR1 is LNHDA, CDR2 SQIVND (reference sequence). V was trimmed by 8 bases and J by 6 bases, leaving 21 bases between them. The CDR3 spans 15 residues. The CDR3 sequence: CASGRTSSYMDTQYF. The CDR3, as DNA: TGTGCCAGTGGACGGACTTCAAGTTACATGGATACGCAGTATTTT.

This clonotype was counted ten times or more. This rearrangement joins TRBV28 to TRBJ2-7; TRBD2 matches at 9 bases. The germline V gene encodes CDR1 MDHEN and CDR2 SYDVKM. The ends lost 4 bases at V and 4 bases at J; junction bases unmatched: 20. The CDR3 has 19 amino acids. CDR3 region: CASSSISQIAGAKGYEQYF. The CDR3, as DNA: TGTGCCAGCAGTTCCATATCCCAAATAGCGGGAGCTAAAGGGTACGAGCAGTACTTC.

At least ten counts were recorded for this clonotype. The CDR3: CASSVGLGMDTEAFF. CDR3 in DNA: TGTGCCAGCAGCGTAGGGCTAGGGATGGACACTGAAGCTTTCTTT. The chain has TRBV9 and TRBJ1-1; the D is unclear. The CDR3 extends over 15 amino acids. The germline gives CDR1 SGDLS, CDR2 YYNGEE. Trimming stripped 0 bases from V and 3 bases from J, with 12 bases between.

This clonotype was detected ten times or more. The V gene is TRBV27, the J gene TRBJ2-3; D might be TRBD2 (6 bases). The CDR3 covers 17 residues. The V end lost 2 bases, the J end lost 3 bases, and 18 bases lay between the germline ends. CDR1 is MNHEY, CDR2 SMNVEV, per germline (reference sequence). CDR3 coding DNA: TGTGCCAGCAGTTTAGATTGGAGGATAGCGGCTACAGATACGCAGTATTTT. This translates into CASSLDWRIAATDTQYF.

This clonotype was seen at least ten times. The chain couples TRBV28 to TRBJ1-2; D ambiguous. The germline V and J ends were trimmed by 4 bases and 3 bases, with 9 bases remaining between them. Germline CDR1 MDHEN, CDR2 SYDVKM. The CDR3 runs 13 residues. The CDR3 sequence is CASSSGEDYGYTF. The CDR3, as DNA: TGTGCCAGCAGTTCCGGGGAGGACTATGGCTACACCTTC.

This sequence joins TRBV3-1 and TRBJ2-2, with D unclear. V lost 0 bases and J 7 bases, leaving 12 bases between the germline ends. Germline-derived CDR1 and CDR2 are LGHDT and YNNKEL (reference sequence). This CDR3 is 15 amino acids long. DNA for the CDR3: TGTGCCAGCAGCCAAGAATGGCTACCAAGCGGGGAGCTGTTTTTT. The encoded protein is CASSQEWLPSGELFF.